Listed below are T cell receptor beta chains from one sample, sequenced in a study of regulatory T cells in long-lasting Graves disease. Using its own MiXCR run on the multiplex PCR reads, TCRdb lists one record per CDR3 protein. The sample has hundreds of thousands of distinct CDR3 sequences, over 15% seen once. This specimen was peripheral blood mononuclear cells (PBMCs), taken at new diagnosis, from a patient treated with antithyroid drugs. These receptors were obtained from a female donor with Graves disease. CDR3s include the opening cysteine and the closing phenylalanine or tryptophan. Each record gives: CDR3 length, clone size, V gene, CDR3 protein. Clone size appears in some rows only: once, few, many, or a class for an expanded clone.

15 many TRBV3-1 CASSSQGANTGELFF
17 once TRBV5-1 CASRLGGVDRVPYGYTF
14 many TRBV10-2 CASSESSRMDEQFF
13 many TRBV2 CASSLQGAGEQYF
13 many TRBV4-2 CASSQDLSDEQYF
14 many TRBV30 CAWSEGIYTDTQYF
15 - TRBV7-8 CASSTSGRPTYEQYF
13 many TRBV28 CASSIGLKGTQYF
11 many TRBV28 CASQQIYEQFF
12 many TRBV14 CASSHRGTEAFF
16 few TRBV19 CASSREAAGAYTEAFF
14 many TRBV28 CASSLRQGAQPQHF